The 19 T cell receptor beta chains below were found in one sample sequenced in a study of control samples from healthy donors and cancer patients. Sequencing was performed with immunoSEQ multiplex PCR; in TCRdb, only in-frame clones are kept and a portion is missing. The sample lists approximately 160,000 clones, about 91% seen once, with roughly 2% in the top ten. Sequencing was done on a sample of blood. These receptors were obtained from a woman in her 40s in good health.

The chain has TRBV7-2 and TRBJ2-5; D not certain. The CDR3 runs to 13 residues. Trimming pared 6 bases from V and 1 base from J, leaving 9 bases between. Germline loops: CDR1 SGHTA, CDR2 FQGNSA. DNA for the CDR3: TGTGCCAGCAGACCCAGGCCCCAAGAGACCCAGTACTTC. It specifies CASRPRPQETQYF.

This clone was recorded once. J is TRBJ2-2 and V is TRBV2; D might be TRBD2 (6 bases). The CDR3 is made up of 16 amino acids. Trimming took off 8 bases at V and 0 bases at J, with 16 bases between the two ends. Germline assignment: CDR1 SNHLY and CDR2 FYNNEI. CDR3 sequence: CASLTGDPSNTGELFF. The CDR3, as DNA: TGTGCCAGCTTGACGGGGGATCCCTCGAACACCGGGGAGCTGTTTTTT.

The chain recombines TRBV5-6 with TRBJ1-5; no firm D call. The CDR3 has 13 amino acids. The V gene lost 4 bases and the J gene lost 6 bases, with 11 bases spanning the gap. CDR1 is SGHDT and CDR2 is YYEEEE in the germline V gene. The CDR3 sequence is CASSPSEGQPQHF. In nucleotides, the CDR3 is TGTGCCAGCAGCCCGTCCGAGGGTCAGCCCCAGCATTTT.

The J gene is TRBJ2-7, the V gene TRBV28, with 10 bases fitting TRBD1. The J segment lost 4 bases and the V segment lost 6 bases, leaving 12 bases of the junction unmatched. This CDR3 comprises 16 residues. CDR1 is MDHEN and CDR2 is SYDVKM in the germline V gene. CDR3 bases: TGTGCCAGCAGCTCTACTCCGGGACAGGGGACGTACGAGCAGTACTTC. Translation: CASSSTPGQGTYEQYF.

The chain uses TRBV18 and TRBJ1-4, with D tentatively TRBD1 (5 bases). Germline CDR1 reads KGHSH; CDR2 reads LQKENI. Trimming removed 3 bases from V and 7 bases from J, with 18 bases in between. There are 16 residues in the CDR3. Here the CDR3 DNA reads TGTGCCAGCTCACCCCTTGTGGGCGCCAGGGTTGAAAAACTGTTTTTT. Residues: CASSPLVGARVEKLFF.

This clone appeared once. The chain links TRBV19 to TRBJ2-4; tentatively, D is TRBD2 (7 bases). The length of the CDR3 is 17 residues. Per germline, CDR1 LNHDA and CDR2 SQIVND (reference sequence). Deletions cut 5 bases from V and 6 bases from J, with 23 bases between. CDR3 loop: CASSYVGRGRGVNIQYF. As DNA, the CDR3 is TGTGCCAGTAGTTACGTCGGGAGAGGGAGGGGGGTAAACATTCAGTACTTC. Full variable domain (rest looked up from reference TRBV19 and TRBJ2-4): DGGITQSPKYLFRKEGQNVTLSCEQNLNHDAMYWYRQDPGQGLRLIYYSQIVNDFQKGDIAEGYSVSREKKESFPLTVTSAQKNPTAFYLCASSYVGRGRGVNIQYFGAGTRLSVL.

This chain joins TRBV3-1 (or the pseudogene TRBV3-2) and TRBJ2-1, with TRBD2 as a possible D gene (5 bases). This CDR3 comprises 11 residues. V lost 4 bases, J lost 10 bases, and 8 bases lay in between. CDR1 and CDR2 (germline): LGHDT, YNNKEL (reference sequence). Here the CDR3 reads CASSRSGEQFF. CDR3 coding DNA: TGTGCCAGCAGCCGGAGCGGCGAGCAGTTCTTC.

This clone was seen a single time. The gene calls are TRBV2 and TRBJ2-3, with D possibly being TRBD2 (6 bases). Looked up from germline, CDR1 is SNHLY and CDR2 is FYNNEI. V lost 7 bases, J lost 0 bases, and 11 bases lay in between. CDR3 length: 14 residues. The CDR3 sequence: CASMGGVSTDTQYF. The CDR3 bases are TGTGCCAGCATGGGGGGAGTTAGCACAGATACGCAGTATTTT. Drawing the rest from reference TRBV2 and TRBJ2-3, the complete variable domain is EPEVTQTPSHQVTQMGQEVILRCVPISNHLYFYWYRQILGQKVEFLVSFYNNEISEKSEIFDDQFSVERPDGSNFTLKIRSTKLEDSAMYFCASMGGVSTDTQYFGPGTRLTVL.

The CDR3 DNA sequence: TGTGCCAGTAGGCAGACAGGGGGCGAATCTGTCGAGCAGTACTTC. It translates to CASRQTGGESVEQYF. This sequence joins TRBV19 and TRBJ2-7, with 10 bases identical to TRBD1. Germline-derived CDR1 and CDR2 are LNHDA and SQIVND (reference sequence). V trimming: 6 bases; J trimming: 6 bases; junction bases outside the gene matches: 11. The CDR3 sequence is 15 residues long.

This chain links TRBV19 with TRBJ2-5, with 9 bases lining up with TRBD2. This CDR3 has 16 residues. In germline, CDR1 is LNHDA, CDR2 SQIVND (reference sequence). The V and J ends lost 5 bases and 5 bases, in that order; junction bases with no gene match: 12. The CDR3 DNA reads as TGTGCCAGTAGTCCCCTGGGAGCGGGGGGCTGGGAGACCCAGTACTTC. This translates into CASSPLGAGGWETQYF.

The rearrangement links TRBV5-1 to TRBJ2-2; D is ambiguous. The CDR3 is made up of 14 amino acids. V shed 4 bases and J shed 0 bases, with 7 bases lying between them. Germline V lookup: CDR1 SGHRS, CDR2 YFSETQ. The CDR3 DNA reads as TGCGCCAGCAGCCTACAAACGAACACCGGGGAGCTGTTTTTT. Amino acid sequence: CASSLQTNTGELFF.

The gene calls are TRBV5-1 and TRBJ1-6; D might be TRBD1 (5 bases). The CDR3 is 16 residues long. V was shortened by 1 base and J by 10 bases, with 18 bases between the two germline ends. CDR1 and CDR2 (germline): SGHRS, YFSETQ. CDR3 region: CASSLNTGLEGSPLHF. CDR3 DNA: TGCGCCAGCAGCTTGAATACCGGGTTGGAGGGGTCACCCCTCCACTTT.

In DNA, the CDR3 is TGCGCCAGCAGCACGCCCGGGGGAAACTACGAGCAGTACTTC. Its protein product is CASSTPGGNYEQYF. The chain is built from TRBV10-2 and TRBJ2-7; D may be TRBD2 (6 bases). Germline CDR1 WSHSY, CDR2 SAAADI. Trimming pared 6 bases from V and 3 bases from J, leaving 15 bases between. This CDR3 region has 14 residues.

The chain is built from TRBV29-1 and TRBJ1-5; TRBD1 is a possible D gene (5 bases). This CDR3 region has 14 residues. V was cut by 7 bases and J by 5 bases, with 18 bases left in between. The germline CDR1 and CDR2 sequences are SQVTM and ANQGSEA. The chain's CDR3 is CSAPDPGSDQPQHF. The CDR3 nucleotides are TGCAGCGCCCCGGATCCAGGGTCGGATCAGCCCCAGCATTTT.

The chain combines TRBV3-1 (or the pseudogene TRBV3-2) with TRBJ1-3; D unclear. Per germline, CDR1 LGHDT and CDR2 YNNKEL (reference sequence). V dropped 0 bases and J dropped 1 base, with 10 bases sitting between them. The CDR3 extends over 16 amino acids. In nucleotides, the CDR3 is TGTGCCAGCAGCCAAGATACTGGGTTATCTGGAAACACCATATATTTT. This encodes CASSQDTGLSGNTIYF.

The V gene is TRBV11-2, the J gene TRBJ2-2, with 13 bases identical to TRBD2. The germline gives CDR1 SGHAT, CDR2 FQNNGV. The J segment lost 3 bases and the V segment lost 6 bases, leaving 4 bases of the junction unmatched. CDR3 size: 16 residues. The DNA for the CDR3 is TGTGCCAGCAGACCGGGACTAGCGGGGTACACCGGGGAGCTGTTTTTT. It yields the protein CASRPGLAGYTGELFF.

V is TRBV7-9 and J is TRBJ1-6; D remains unclear. With 5 bases removed from V and 9 bases from J, the gap between germline ends came to 14 bases. The CDR3 consists of 14 residues. The germline V gene encodes CDR1 SEHNR and CDR2 FQNEAQ (reference sequence). The CDR3 sequence is CASSLSAQFSPLHF. The CDR3 DNA is TGTGCCAGCAGCCTCTCTGCGCAGTTTTCACCCCTCCACTTT.

This clone was observed a handful of times. This chain connects TRBV6-5 to TRBJ2-7, with D perhaps matching TRBD1 (7 bases). CDR1 MNHEY and CDR2 SVGAGI come from the germline V gene. V lost 6 bases, J lost 1 base, and 16 bases lay in between. This CDR3 has 15 residues. The CDR3 is CASSPGGTISYEQYF. CDR3 in DNA: TGTGCCAGCAGCCCAGGGGGGACAATTTCCTACGAGCAGTACTTC.

This clone occurred a few times. The rearrangement uses TRBV5-6 and TRBJ2-7, with D possibly matching TRBD2 (5 bases). V was cut by 3 bases and J by 5 bases, with 6 bases left in between. This CDR3 spans 11 amino acids. Germline assignment: CDR1 SGHDT and CDR2 YYEEEE. As DNA, the CDR3 is TGTGCCAGCAGCTACGGGGACGAGCAGTACTTC. Protein product: CASSYGDEQYF. The whole variable domain, remainder taken from reference TRBV5-6 and TRBJ2-7, is DAGVTQSPTHLIKTRGQQVTLRCSPKSGHDTVSWYQQALGQGPQFIFQYYEEEERQRGNFPDRFSGHQFPNYSSELNVNALLLGDSALYLCASSYGDEQYFGPGTRLTVT.